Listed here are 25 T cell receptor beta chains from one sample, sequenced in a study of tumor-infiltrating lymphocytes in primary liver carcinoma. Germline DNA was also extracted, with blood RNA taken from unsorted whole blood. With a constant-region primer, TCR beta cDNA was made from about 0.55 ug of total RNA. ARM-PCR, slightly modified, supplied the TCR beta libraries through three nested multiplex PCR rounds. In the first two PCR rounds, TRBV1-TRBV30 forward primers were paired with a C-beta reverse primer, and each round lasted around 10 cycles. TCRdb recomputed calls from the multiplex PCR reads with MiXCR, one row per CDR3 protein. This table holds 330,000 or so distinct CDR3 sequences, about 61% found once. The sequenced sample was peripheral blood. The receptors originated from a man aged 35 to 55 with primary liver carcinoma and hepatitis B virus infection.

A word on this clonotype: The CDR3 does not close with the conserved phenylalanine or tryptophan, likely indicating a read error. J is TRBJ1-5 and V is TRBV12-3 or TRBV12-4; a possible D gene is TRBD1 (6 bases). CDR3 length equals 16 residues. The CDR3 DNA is TGTGCCAGCAGTGAACGGGTGGGGGGGGGCAATCAGTCCCAGCATTAT. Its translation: CASSERVGGGNQSQHY.

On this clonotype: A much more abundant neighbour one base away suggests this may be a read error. Here the CDR3 DNA reads TGTGCCTGCAGTTTGGCCGGACCGGGACGTGAGCAGTTCTTC. It encodes CACSLAGPGREQFF. The V and J genes are TRBV28 and TRBJ2-1; D tentatively reads TRBD1 or TRBD2 (5 bases each). CDR3 length equals 14 residues. Germline lookup yields CDR1 MDHEN and CDR2 SYDVKM.

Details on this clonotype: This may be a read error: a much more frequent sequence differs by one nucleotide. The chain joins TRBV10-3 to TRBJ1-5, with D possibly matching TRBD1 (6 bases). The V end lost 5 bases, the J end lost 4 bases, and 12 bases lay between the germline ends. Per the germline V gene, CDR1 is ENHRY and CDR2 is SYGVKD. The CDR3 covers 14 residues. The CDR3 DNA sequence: TGTGCCATCAGTACTGGCAGGGGTAATCAGCCCCAGCATTTT. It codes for CAISTGRGNQPQHF.

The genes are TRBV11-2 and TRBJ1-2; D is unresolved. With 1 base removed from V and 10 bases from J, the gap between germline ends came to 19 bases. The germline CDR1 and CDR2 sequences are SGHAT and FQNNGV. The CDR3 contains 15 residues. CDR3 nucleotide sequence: TGTGCCAGCAGCTTAGTACAGCAGTTCGGCTATATCTACACCTTC. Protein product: CASSLVQQFGYIYTF.

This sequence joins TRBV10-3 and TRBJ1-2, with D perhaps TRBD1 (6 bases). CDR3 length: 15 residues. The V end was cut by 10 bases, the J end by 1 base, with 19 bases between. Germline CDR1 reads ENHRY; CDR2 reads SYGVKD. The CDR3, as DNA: TGTGCCACGTACGGCCAGGGGAGCCTTAACTATGGCTACACCTTC. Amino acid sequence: CATYGQGSLNYGYTF.

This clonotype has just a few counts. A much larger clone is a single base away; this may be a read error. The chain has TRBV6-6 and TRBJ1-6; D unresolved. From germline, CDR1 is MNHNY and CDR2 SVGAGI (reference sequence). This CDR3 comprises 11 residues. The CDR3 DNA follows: TGTGCCAGCAGGAAGGGTTCACTCCTCCACTTT. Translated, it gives CASRKGSLLHF.

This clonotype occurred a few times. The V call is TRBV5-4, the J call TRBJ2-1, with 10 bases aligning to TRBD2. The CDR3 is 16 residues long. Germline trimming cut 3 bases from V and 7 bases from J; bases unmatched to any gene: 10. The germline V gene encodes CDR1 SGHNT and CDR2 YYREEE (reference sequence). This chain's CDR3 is CASSSLASGSLNEQFF. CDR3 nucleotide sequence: TGTGCCAGCAGCTCGCTCGCTAGCGGGAGTTTAAATGAGCAGTTCTTC.

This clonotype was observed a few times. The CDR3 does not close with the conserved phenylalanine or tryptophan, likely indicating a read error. CDR3: CASSRGQGAHSAQETQYL. The CDR3, as DNA: TGTGCCAGCAGCCGGGGACAGGGGGCGCATTCCGCGCAAGAGACTCAGTACCTC. J is TRBJ2-5 and V is TRBV11-2; 12 nucleotides agree with TRBD1. Germline V CDR1 and CDR2: SGHAT, FQNNGV. This CDR3 is built from 18 residues.

CDR3 sequence (DNA): TGTGCCAGCCGGGCGCCCACCGGGGAGCTGTTTTTT. Its protein product is CASRAPTGELFF. This chain joins TRBV24-1 and TRBJ2-2; D not certain. V was cut by 11 bases and J by 4 bases, with 10 bases left in between. The CDR3 loop spans 12 amino acids. The germline V gene has CDR1 KGHDR and CDR2 SFDVKD.

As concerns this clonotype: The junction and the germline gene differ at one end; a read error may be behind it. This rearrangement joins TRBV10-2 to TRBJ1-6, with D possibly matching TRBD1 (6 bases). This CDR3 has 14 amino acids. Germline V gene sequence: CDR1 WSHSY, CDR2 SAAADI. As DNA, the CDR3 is TGCGCCTGCAGTGAGTGGACAGAAAATTCACCCCTCCACTTT. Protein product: CACSEWTENSPLHF.

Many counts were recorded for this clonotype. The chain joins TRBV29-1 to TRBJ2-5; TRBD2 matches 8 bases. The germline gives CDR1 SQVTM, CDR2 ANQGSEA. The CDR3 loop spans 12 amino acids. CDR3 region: CSAGGLQETQYF. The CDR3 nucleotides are TGCAGTGCGGGGGGATTACAAGAGACCCAGTACTTC.

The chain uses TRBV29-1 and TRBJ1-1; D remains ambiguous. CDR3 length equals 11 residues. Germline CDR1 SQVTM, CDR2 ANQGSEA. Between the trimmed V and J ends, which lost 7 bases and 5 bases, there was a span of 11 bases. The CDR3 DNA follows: TGCAGCGACCGACGGGGAACTGAAGCTTTCTTT. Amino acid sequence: CSDRRGTEAFF.

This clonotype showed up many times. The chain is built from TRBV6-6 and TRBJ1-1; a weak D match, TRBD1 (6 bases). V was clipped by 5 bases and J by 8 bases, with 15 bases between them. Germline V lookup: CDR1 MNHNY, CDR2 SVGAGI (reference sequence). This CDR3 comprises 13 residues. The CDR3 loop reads CASSPPNDREAFF. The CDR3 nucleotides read TGTGCCAGCAGTCCACCCAATGACAGGGAAGCTTTCTTT.

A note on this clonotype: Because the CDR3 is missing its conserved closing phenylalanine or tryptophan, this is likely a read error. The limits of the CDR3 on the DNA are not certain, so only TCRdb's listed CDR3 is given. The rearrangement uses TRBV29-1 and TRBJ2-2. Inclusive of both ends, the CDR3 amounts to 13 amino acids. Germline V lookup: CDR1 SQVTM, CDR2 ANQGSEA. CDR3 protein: CSVCRANTGELYV.

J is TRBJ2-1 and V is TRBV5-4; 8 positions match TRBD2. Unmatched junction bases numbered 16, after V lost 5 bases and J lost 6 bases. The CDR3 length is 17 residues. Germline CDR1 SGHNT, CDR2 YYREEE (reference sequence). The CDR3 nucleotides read TGTGCCAGCAGTCGGGGGGGCGGGAGGACTTTATCCAATGAGCAGTTCTTC. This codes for CASSRGGGRTLSNEQFF.

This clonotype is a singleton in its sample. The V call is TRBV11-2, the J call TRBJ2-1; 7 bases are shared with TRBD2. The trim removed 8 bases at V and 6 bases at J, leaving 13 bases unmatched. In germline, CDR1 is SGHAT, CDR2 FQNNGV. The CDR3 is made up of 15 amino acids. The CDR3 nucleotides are TGTGCCAGCTTACACACTGGCGGGAGCTTCAATGAGCAGTTCTTC. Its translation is CASLHTGGSFNEQFF.

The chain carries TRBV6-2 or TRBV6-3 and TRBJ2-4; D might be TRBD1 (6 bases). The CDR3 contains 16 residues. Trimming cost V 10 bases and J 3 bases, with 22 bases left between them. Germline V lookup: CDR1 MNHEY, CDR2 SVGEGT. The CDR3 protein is CANSGWGLGDKNIQYF. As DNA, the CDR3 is TGTGCCAACAGCGGATGGGGGCTCGGGGACAAAAACATTCAGTACTTC.

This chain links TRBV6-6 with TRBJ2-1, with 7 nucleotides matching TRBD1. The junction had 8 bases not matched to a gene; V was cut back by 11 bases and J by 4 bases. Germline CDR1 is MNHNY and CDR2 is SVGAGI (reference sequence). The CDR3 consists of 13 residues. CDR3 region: CAGLTGRYNEQFF. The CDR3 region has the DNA TGTGCCGGCCTGACAGGGCGGTACAATGAGCAGTTCTTC.

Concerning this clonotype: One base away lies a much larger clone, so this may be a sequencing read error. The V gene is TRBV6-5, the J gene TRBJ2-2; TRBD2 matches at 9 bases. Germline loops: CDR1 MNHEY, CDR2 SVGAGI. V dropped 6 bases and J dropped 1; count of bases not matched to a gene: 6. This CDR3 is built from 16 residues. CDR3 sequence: CASRPGTSLNTGELFF. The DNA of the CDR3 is TGTGCCAGCAGACCCGGGACTAGCTTGAACACCGGGGAGCTGTTTTTT.

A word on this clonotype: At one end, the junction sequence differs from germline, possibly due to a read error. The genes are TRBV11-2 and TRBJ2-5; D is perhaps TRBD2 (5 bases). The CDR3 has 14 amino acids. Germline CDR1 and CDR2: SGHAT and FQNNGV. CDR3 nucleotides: TGTGTCAGCAGTTCCCAACGGGTCTGGGAGACCCAGTATTTC. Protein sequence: CVSSSQRVWETQYF.

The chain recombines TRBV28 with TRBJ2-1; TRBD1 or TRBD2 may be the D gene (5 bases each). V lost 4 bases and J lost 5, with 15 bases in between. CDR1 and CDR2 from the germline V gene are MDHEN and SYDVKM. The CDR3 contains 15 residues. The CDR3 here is CASSSSGPRHNEQFF. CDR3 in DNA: TGTGCCAGCAGTTCCTCGGGACCGCGCCACAATGAGCAGTTCTTC.

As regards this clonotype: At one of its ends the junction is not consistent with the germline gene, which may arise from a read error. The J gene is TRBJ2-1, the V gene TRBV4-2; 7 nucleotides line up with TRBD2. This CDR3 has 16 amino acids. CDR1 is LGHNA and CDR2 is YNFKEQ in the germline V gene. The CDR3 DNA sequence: TGTGTCAGCAGCCAAGATGCTCGGCGGGGGTACAATGAGCAGTTCTTC. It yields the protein CVSSQDARRGYNEQFF.

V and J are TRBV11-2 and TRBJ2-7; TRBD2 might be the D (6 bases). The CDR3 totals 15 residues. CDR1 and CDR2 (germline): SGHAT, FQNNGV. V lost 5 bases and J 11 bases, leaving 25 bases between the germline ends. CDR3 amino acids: CASSRLVTGVLGEYF. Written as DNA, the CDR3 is TGTGCCAGCAGCAGGCTGGTAACGGGAGTCTTAGGAGAGTACTTC.

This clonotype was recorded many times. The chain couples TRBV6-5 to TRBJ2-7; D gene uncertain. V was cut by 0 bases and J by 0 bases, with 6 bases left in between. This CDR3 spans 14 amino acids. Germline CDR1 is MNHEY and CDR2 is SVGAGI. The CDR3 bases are TGTGCCAGCAGTTACTCGTATAGCTCCTACGAGCAGTACTTC. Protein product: CASSYSYSSYEQYF.

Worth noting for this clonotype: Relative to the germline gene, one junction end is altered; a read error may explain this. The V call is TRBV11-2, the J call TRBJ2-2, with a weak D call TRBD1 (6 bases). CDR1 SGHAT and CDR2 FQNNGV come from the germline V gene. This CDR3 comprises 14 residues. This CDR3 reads CASNRRGNTGELLF. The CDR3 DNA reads TGTGCCAGCAACCGCAGGGGCAACACCGGGGAGCTGCTTTTT. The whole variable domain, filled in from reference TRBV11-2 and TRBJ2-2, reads EAGVAQSPRYKIIEKRQSVAFWCNPISGHATLYWYQQILGQGPKLLIQFQNNGVVDDSQLPKDRFSAERLKGVDSTLKIQPAKLEDSAVYLCASNRRGNTGELLFGEGSRLTVL.